This T cell receptor beta chain was found in a study of cytomegalovirus exposure and HLA in healthy donors. About the study: An analysis done earlier identified almost 120 million unique TCR beta sequences from about 180 million T cells. General observations from the study: Donors were assumed by presence/absence analyses to have roughly uniform sequencing depth. The study had only CMV serostatus as immune exposure information. TCR beta sequences reportedly predicted most subjects' HLA-A and HLA-B alleles accurately.

PCR primers comprised 60 Vbeta and 13 Jbeta primers. TCRdb's table, derived via immunoSEQ multiplex PCR, lists solely in-frame clones and lacks some. In the table there are about 230,000 clones, around 89% of which are singletons. This CDR3 is 15 amino acids long. V shed 3 bases and J shed 4 bases, with 15 bases lying between them. Per germline, CDR1 KGHSH and CDR2 LQKENI. About this clone: Antigen specificity is unknown.

This receptor was taken from a woman between 18 and 29 years old in good health and CMV-seronegative. The source material was PBMCs. V and J are TRBV18 and TRBJ1-2; D not certain. The CDR3 spells CASSPPVRNGYGYTF. The CDR3, as DNA: TGTGCCAGCTCACCGCCTGTGAGGAATGGCTATGGCTACACCTTC. The whole variable domain, remainder taken from reference TRBV18 and TRBJ1-2, is NAGVMQNPRHLVRRRGQEARLRCSPMKGHSHVYWYRQLPEEGLKFMVYLQKENIIDESGMPKERFSAEFPKEGPSILRIQQVVRGDSAAYFCASSPPVRNGYGYTFGSGTRLTVV.